The clone carrying this T cell receptor beta chain turned up a few times. Its cognate antigen is unknown. The entry originates in a study of cytotoxic CD8 clonotypes in ibrutinib-treated CLL. Points from the study as a whole: Public clonotypes, rarely seen, contracted or held steady on treatment. A rise in clonality was seen at ibrutinib response, and a fall back toward baseline was seen at progression.

The germline CDR1 and CDR2 sequences are MNHNS and SASEGT. V was shortened by 1 base and J by 9 bases, with 10 bases between the two germline ends. The CDR3 length is 13 residues. Deep sequencing aimed at 1 in 200,000 to 1 in 1 million T cells' resolution. Method: immunoSEQ multiplex PCR; TCRdb's copy keeps in-frame clones and lacks some. The data contain 35,000 to 55,000 clones, around 68% of them singletons. The clonotype was recovered from a human donor with chronic lymphocytic leukemia. Sequencing was performed on PBMCs, taken after 12 months of ibrutinib treatment. The chain is built from TRBV6-1 and TRBJ1-5; D call uncertain. In DNA, the CDR3 is TGTGCCAGCAGTGAAGTAAGGGATGGGCCCCAGCATTTT. Translating it yields CASSEVRDGPQHF.